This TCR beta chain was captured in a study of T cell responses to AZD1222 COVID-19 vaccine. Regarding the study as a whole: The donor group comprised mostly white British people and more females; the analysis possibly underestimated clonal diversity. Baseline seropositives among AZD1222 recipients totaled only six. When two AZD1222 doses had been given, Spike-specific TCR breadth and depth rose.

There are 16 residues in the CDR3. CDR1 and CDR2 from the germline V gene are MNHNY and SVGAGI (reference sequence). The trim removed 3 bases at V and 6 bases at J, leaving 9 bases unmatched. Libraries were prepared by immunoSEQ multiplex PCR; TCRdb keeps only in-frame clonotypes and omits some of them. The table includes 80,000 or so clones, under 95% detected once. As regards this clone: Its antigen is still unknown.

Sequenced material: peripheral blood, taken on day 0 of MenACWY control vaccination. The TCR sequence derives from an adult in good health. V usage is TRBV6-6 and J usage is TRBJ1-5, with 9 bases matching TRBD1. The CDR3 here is CASSYLDRGGGQPQHF. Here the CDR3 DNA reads TGTGCCAGCAGTTATTTGGACAGGGGAGGGGGTCAGCCCCAGCATTTT.